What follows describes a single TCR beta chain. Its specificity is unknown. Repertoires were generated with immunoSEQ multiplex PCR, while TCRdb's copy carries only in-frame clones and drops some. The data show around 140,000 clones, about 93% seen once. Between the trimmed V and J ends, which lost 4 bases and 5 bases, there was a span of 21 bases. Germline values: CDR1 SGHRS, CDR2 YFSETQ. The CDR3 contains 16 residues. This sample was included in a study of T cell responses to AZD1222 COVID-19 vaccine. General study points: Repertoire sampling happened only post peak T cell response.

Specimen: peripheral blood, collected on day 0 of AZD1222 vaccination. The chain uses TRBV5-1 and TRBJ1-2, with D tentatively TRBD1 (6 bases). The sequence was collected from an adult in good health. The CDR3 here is CASSPEGVQGRYGYTF. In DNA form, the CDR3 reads TGCGCCAGCAGCCCCGAGGGCGTGCAGGGGCGGTATGGCTACACCTTC.